This is a list of T cell receptor beta chains from one sample in a study of blood T cell repertoires in COVID-19. Sequenced by immunoSEQ multiplex PCR; TCRdb stores in-frame clones only, minus some. The table has approximately 94,000 clones, 91% seen once. The sequencing sample was made of peripheral blood. The receptor source for this set is a man between 45 and 60 years old with active COVID-19. CDR3s include the opening cysteine and the closing phenylalanine or tryptophan. A D gene is named only where the DNA matches it firmly. Clone size is stated in some rows and not others, as once, few, many or a class when expanded.

J gene: TRBJ1-1; D gene: -; V gene: TRBV6-5; clone size: -; CDR3 DNA: TGTGCCAGCAGTTACTCCCCCCGGGTGAACACTGAAGCTTTCTTT; CDR3 protein: CASSYSPRVNTEAFF
J gene: TRBJ2-5; D gene: -; V gene: TRBV5-1; clone size: -; CDR3 DNA: TGCGCCAGCAGCTTGGCCGGGGGTCAAGAGACCCAGTACTTC; CDR3 protein: CASSLAGGQETQYF
J gene: TRBJ1-6; D gene: TRBD1; V gene: TRBV2; clone size: -; CDR3 DNA: TGTGCCAGCACCCGACAGGGGTCACCCCTCCACTTT; CDR3 protein: CASTRQGSPLHF
J gene: TRBJ1-5; D gene: -; V gene: TRBV9; clone size: -; CDR3 DNA: TGTGCCAGCAGCGTAGAGCCCGATCAGCCCCAGCATTTT; CDR3 protein: CASSVEPDQPQHF
J gene: TRBJ1-3; D gene: -; V gene: TRBV9; clone size: -; CDR3 DNA: TGTGCCAGCAGCGTAAACAGGGATTCCTCTGGAAACACCATATATTTT; CDR3 protein: CASSVNRDSSGNTIYF
J gene: TRBJ2-3; D gene: -; V gene: TRBV9; clone size: -; CDR3 DNA: TGTGCCAGCAGCCTGACGAGACAGGGCACAGATACGCAGTATTTT; CDR3 protein: CASSLTRQGTDTQYF
J gene: TRBJ1-1; D gene: -; V gene: TRBV6-5; clone size: few; CDR3 DNA: TGTGCCAGCAGTTACACGGAGGGCACTGAAGCTTTCTTT; CDR3 protein: CASSYTEGTEAFF
J gene: TRBJ2-3; D gene: TRBD2; V gene: TRBV7-2; clone size: -; CDR3 DNA: TGTGCCAGCAGCTTAGTTAATAGCGGGAGAAATACGCAGTATTTT; CDR3 protein: CASSLVNSGRNTQYF
J gene: TRBJ1-2; D gene: TRBD1; V gene: TRBV6-5; clone size: -; CDR3 DNA: TGTGCCAGCAGTCCCCTGGACAGGTTAGGCTACACCTTC; CDR3 protein: CASSPLDRLGYTF
J gene: TRBJ1-6; D gene: -; V gene: TRBV27; clone size: -; CDR3 DNA: TGTGCCAGCAGAGCCGGGGGGAAGGTCTATAATTCACCCCTCCACTTT; CDR3 protein: CASRAGGKVYNSPLHF
J gene: TRBJ1-1; D gene: -; V gene: TRBV24-1; clone size: -; CDR3 DNA: TGTGCCACCAGTAGGGGGGGGAGTACTGAAGCTTTCTTT; CDR3 protein: CATSRGGSTEAFF
J gene: TRBJ1-2; D gene: -; V gene: TRBV19; clone size: -; CDR3 DNA: TGTGCCAGTAGTATCGGCAGGACTAGGGAGGGGGGCTACACCTTC; CDR3 protein: CASSIGRTREGGYTF
J gene: TRBJ2-1; D gene: -; V gene: TRBV7-8; clone size: -; CDR3 DNA: TGTGCCAGCAGCTTGTTGTCGGGAGCCCGGTCCTACAATGAGCAGTTCTTC; CDR3 protein: CASSLLSGARSYNEQFF
J gene: TRBJ1-1; D gene: -; V gene: TRBV12-3/TRBV12-4; clone size: -; CDR3 DNA: TGTGTCTTTGACGAGGGGGTTATAACTGAAGCTTTCTTT; CDR3 protein: CVFDEGVITEAFF
J gene: TRBJ2-6; D gene: TRBD1; V gene: TRBV14; clone size: -; CDR3 DNA: TGTGCCAGCAGCCCCGGGACAGGGTTCGGGGCCAACGTCCTGACTTTC; CDR3 protein: CASSPGTGFGANVLTF
J gene: TRBJ2-1; D gene: TRBD2; V gene: TRBV18; clone size: -; CDR3 DNA: TGTGCCAGCTCACCTAGCGGGGGGCCCGATGAGCAGTTCTTC; CDR3 protein: CASSPSGGPDEQFF
J gene: TRBJ2-5; D gene: -; V gene: TRBV19; clone size: once; CDR3 DNA: TGTGCCAGTAGTGAGACGAGCGGCGGACGGGAGACCCAGTACTTC; CDR3 protein: CASSETSGGRETQYF
J gene: TRBJ2-1; D gene: -; V gene: TRBV6-5; clone size: -; CDR3 DNA: TGTGCCAGCGGCCGACTAGGCGGGAACAATGAGCAGTTCTTC; CDR3 protein: CASGRLGGNNEQFF
J gene: TRBJ2-3; D gene: -; V gene: TRBV7-2; clone size: -; CDR3 DNA: TGTGCCAGCAGCTTAGAGTTGTCTGGCCCAGATACGCAGTATTTT; CDR3 protein: CASSLELSGPDTQYF
J gene: TRBJ2-7; D gene: TRBD1; V gene: TRBV2; clone size: once; CDR3 DNA: TGTGCCAGCAGGGACCGGGACAGGGGGCTTTACGAGCAGTACTTC; CDR3 protein: CASRDRDRGLYEQYF
J gene: TRBJ1-2; D gene: TRBD1; V gene: TRBV19; clone size: once; CDR3 DNA: TGTGCCAGTAGTGTGGGACAGGGCCATGGCTACACCTTC; CDR3 protein: CASSVGQGHGYTF
J gene: TRBJ2-1; D gene: -; V gene: TRBV5-6; clone size: -; CDR3 DNA: TGTGCCAGCGGAGCCTCCTACAATGAGCAGTTCTTC; CDR3 protein: CASGASYNEQFF
J gene: TRBJ2-5; D gene: -; V gene: TRBV7-8; clone size: -; CDR3 DNA: TGTGCCAGCAGCCGAGCTGGAGGGATGAAGACCCAGTACTTC; CDR3 protein: CASSRAGGMKTQYF
J gene: TRBJ2-2; D gene: TRBD2; V gene: TRBV9; clone size: -; CDR3 DNA: TGTGCCAGCAGCGTAGGTGGGAGGGAGGCCGGGGAGCTGTTTTTT; CDR3 protein: CASSVGGREAGELFF
J gene: TRBJ2-6; D gene: -; V gene: TRBV5-4; clone size: -; CDR3 DNA: TGTGCCAGCTACCCATCCCGTGCGTACTCTGGGGCCAACGTCCTGACTTTC; CDR3 protein: CASYPSRAYSGANVLTF
J gene: TRBJ1-5; D gene: -; V gene: TRBV30; clone size: -; CDR3 DNA: TGTGCCTGTGGACAGCTCAATCAGCCCCAGCATTTT; CDR3 protein: CACGQLNQPQHF
J gene: TRBJ1-1; D gene: -; V gene: TRBV7-3; clone size: once; CDR3 DNA: TGTGCCAGCAGCTTATACGTACGGACAGAATACACTGAAGCTTTCTTT; CDR3 protein: CASSLYVRTEYTEAFF
J gene: TRBJ1-4; D gene: TRBD1; V gene: TRBV5-4; clone size: -; CDR3 DNA: TGTGCCAGCAGCGCGACCGGGACAGGGGCTGAAAAACTGTTTTTT; CDR3 protein: CASSATGTGAEKLFF
J gene: TRBJ2-5; D gene: TRBD2; V gene: TRBV6-6; clone size: -; CDR3 DNA: TGTGCCAGCGGGGGGGGGAGATCGGAGACCCAGTACTTC; CDR3 protein: CASGGGRSETQYF
J gene: TRBJ2-1; D gene: TRBD2; V gene: TRBV6-5; clone size: -; CDR3 DNA: TGTGCCAGCAGTCTAACTAGCGGGAGGGACAATGAGCAGTTCTTC; CDR3 protein: CASSLTSGRDNEQFF
J gene: TRBJ2-7; D gene: -; V gene: TRBV6-2/TRBV6-3; clone size: -; CDR3 DNA: TGTGCCAGCAGTTTCCCCGACTACCGGAGCTCCTACGAGCAGTACTTC; CDR3 protein: CASSFPDYRSSYEQYF
J gene: TRBJ2-4; D gene: -; V gene: TRBV19; clone size: -; CDR3 DNA: TGTGCCAGTAGTAACCTACAGGGAACCAAAAACATTCAGTACTTC; CDR3 protein: CASSNLQGTKNIQYF
J gene: TRBJ2-3; D gene: -; V gene: TRBV5-1; clone size: once; CDR3 DNA: TGCGCCAGCAGCTTGTACGGAGGCGGGGCCCGGGATACGCAGTATTTT; CDR3 protein: CASSLYGGGARDTQYF
J gene: TRBJ2-5; D gene: -; V gene: TRBV10-3; clone size: once; CDR3 DNA: TGTGCCATCAGTGAACGTCTAATTGAGACCCAGTACTTC; CDR3 protein: CAISERLIETQYF
J gene: TRBJ1-1; D gene: -; V gene: TRBV25-1; clone size: -; CDR3 DNA: TGTGCCAGCAGTGTTGGCAGGGGAGACACTGAAGCTTTCTTT; CDR3 protein: CASSVGRGDTEAFF
J gene: TRBJ2-1; D gene: TRBD1; V gene: TRBV5-1; clone size: -; CDR3 DNA: TGCGCCAGCAGCTGGACCCCGGGACAGCTCGAAGAGCAGTTCTTC; CDR3 protein: CASSWTPGQLEEQFF
J gene: TRBJ1-6; D gene: -; V gene: TRBV6-5; clone size: -; CDR3 DNA: TGTGCCAGCAGTTACTTGCAGGGAAGGTATAATTCACCCCTCCACTTT; CDR3 protein: CASSYLQGRYNSPLHF
J gene: TRBJ2-1; D gene: TRBD2; V gene: TRBV24-1; clone size: once; CDR3 DNA: TGTGCCACCCGAAGCGGGACTCATAGTGAGCAGTTCTTC; CDR3 protein: CATRSGTHSEQFF
J gene: TRBJ2-5; D gene: -; V gene: TRBV6-5; clone size: -; CDR3 DNA: TGTGCCAGCAGTTACACAGACAGCGTCGAGACCCAGTACTTC; CDR3 protein: CASSYTDSVETQYF
J gene: TRBJ2-1; D gene: -; V gene: TRBV9; clone size: -; CDR3 DNA: TGTGCCAGCAGCGTCGGTGTCTACAATGAGCAGTTCTTC; CDR3 protein: CASSVGVYNEQFF
J gene: TRBJ2-5; D gene: TRBD1; V gene: TRBV28; clone size: -; CDR3 DNA: TGTGCCAGCACCAAAGGGGGCGGGCAAGAGACCCAGTACTTC; CDR3 protein: CASTKGGGQETQYF
J gene: TRBJ2-3; D gene: TRBD1; V gene: TRBV4-1; clone size: -; CDR3 DNA: TGCGCCAGCAAACTTTCCGGGACAGCGTCAGATACGCAGTATTTT; CDR3 protein: CASKLSGTASDTQYF
J gene: TRBJ2-5; D gene: TRBD2; V gene: TRBV5-4; clone size: -; CDR3 DNA: TGTGCCAGCAGCGCCCCCGGGGGGGGCCCTGAGTACTTC; CDR3 protein: CASSAPGGGPEYF
J gene: TRBJ1-4; D gene: -; V gene: TRBV15; clone size: -; CDR3 DNA: TGTGCCACCAGCAGAGGCTGGGGTGGGGGCTCGGAAAAACTGTTTTTT; CDR3 protein: CATSRGWGGGSEKLFF
J gene: TRBJ2-2; D gene: -; V gene: TRBV7-9; clone size: -; CDR3 DNA: TGTGCCAGCAGCTCGCCGACAGGCGCGAACACCGGGGAGCTGTTTTTT; CDR3 protein: CASSSPTGANTGELFF